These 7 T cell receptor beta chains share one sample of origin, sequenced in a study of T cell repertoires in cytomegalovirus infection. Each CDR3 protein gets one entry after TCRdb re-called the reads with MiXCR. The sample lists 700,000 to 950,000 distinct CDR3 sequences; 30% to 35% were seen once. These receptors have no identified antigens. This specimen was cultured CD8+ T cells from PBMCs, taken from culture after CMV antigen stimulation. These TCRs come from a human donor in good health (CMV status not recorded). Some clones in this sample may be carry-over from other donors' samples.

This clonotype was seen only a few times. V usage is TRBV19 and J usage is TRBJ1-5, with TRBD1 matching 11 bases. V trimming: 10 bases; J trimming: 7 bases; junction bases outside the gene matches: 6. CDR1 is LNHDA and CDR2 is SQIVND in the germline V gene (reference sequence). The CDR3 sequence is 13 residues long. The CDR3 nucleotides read TGTGCCACTGGACAGGGGGCCGGACAGCCCCAGCATTTT. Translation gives CATGQGAGQPQHF.

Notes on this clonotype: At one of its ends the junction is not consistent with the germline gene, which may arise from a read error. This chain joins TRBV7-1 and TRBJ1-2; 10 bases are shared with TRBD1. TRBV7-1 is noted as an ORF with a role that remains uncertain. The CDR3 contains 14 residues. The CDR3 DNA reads TGTACCAGCAGCTGGGACAGGGGAGAGGATGGCTACACCTTC. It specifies CTSSWDRGEDGYTF.

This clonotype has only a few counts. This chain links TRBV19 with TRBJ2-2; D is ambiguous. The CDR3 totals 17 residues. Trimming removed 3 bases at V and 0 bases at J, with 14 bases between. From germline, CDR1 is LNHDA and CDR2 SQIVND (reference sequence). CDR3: CASSITLWGANTGELFF. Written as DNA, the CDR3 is TGTGCCAGTAGTATCACTCTCTGGGGTGCGAACACCGGGGAGCTGTTTTTT.

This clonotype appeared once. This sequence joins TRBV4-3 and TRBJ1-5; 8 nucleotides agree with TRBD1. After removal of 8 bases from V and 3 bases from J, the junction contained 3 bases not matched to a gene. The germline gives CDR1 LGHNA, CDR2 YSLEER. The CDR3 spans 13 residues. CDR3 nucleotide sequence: TGCGCCAGCGCGGACAGGGACAATCAGCCCCAGCATTTT. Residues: CASADRDNQPQHF.

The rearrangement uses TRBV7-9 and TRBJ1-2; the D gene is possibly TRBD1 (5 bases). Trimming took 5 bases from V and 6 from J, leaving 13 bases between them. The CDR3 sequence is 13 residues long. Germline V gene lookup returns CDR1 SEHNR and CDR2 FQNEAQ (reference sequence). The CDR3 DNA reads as TGTGCCAGCAGCACATCCAGGGCGGATGGCTACACCTTC. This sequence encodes CASSTSRADGYTF.

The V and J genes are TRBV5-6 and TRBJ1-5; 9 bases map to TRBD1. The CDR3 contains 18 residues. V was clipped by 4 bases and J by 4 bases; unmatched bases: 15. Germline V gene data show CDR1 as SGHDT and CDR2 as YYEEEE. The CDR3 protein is CASSRLPGQGGWNQPQHF. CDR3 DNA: TGTGCCAGCAGCCGCCTGCCGGGACAGGGTGGATGGAATCAGCCCCAGCATTTT.

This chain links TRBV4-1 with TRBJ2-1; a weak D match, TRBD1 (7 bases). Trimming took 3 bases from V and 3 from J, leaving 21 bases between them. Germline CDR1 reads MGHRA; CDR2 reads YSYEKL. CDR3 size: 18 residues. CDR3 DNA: TGCGCCAGCAGCCAGACCGGAGGGGGCTCGCCTCTCTACAATGAGCAGTTCTTC. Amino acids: CASSQTGGGSPLYNEQFF.